There are a few counts of the clone carrying this T cell receptor beta chain. Its antigen is currently unknown. Treatment: oral pan-JAK inhibitor, 5-10 mg twice daily. Investigators isolated RNA and reverse transcribed it into cDNA to act as the sequencing template. TCRdb's table, derived via immunoSEQ multiplex PCR, lists solely in-frame clones and lacks some. The data show approximately 120,000 clones, 61% seen once. V shed 3 bases and J shed 2 bases, with 13 bases lying between them. Germline CDR1 GTSNPN, CDR2 SVGIG (reference sequence). The CDR3 extends over 14 amino acids. The data are from a study of CD8+ T cells in alopecia areata. Looking at the study overall: Administration of oral tofacitinib to treated patients was at 5 to 10 mg twice daily. Study conclusions and caveats: Because of a solitary nonresponder, the connection of baseline CD8+ expansion to response stays uncertain. Tofacitinib did not eliminate many expanded lesional clones from scalp or blood.

The chain uses TRBV30 and TRBJ2-5; D is possibly TRBD1 or TRBD2 (6 bases each). The receptor's source is a human donor with alopecia areata. The sample consisted of CD4+ T cells sorted from blood, taken at week 4, from a patient treated with tofacitinib. The CDR3 loop is CAWRDRGPQETQYF. CDR3 nucleotide sequence: TGTGCCTGGAGGGACCGGGGGCCTCAAGAGACCCAGTACTTC.